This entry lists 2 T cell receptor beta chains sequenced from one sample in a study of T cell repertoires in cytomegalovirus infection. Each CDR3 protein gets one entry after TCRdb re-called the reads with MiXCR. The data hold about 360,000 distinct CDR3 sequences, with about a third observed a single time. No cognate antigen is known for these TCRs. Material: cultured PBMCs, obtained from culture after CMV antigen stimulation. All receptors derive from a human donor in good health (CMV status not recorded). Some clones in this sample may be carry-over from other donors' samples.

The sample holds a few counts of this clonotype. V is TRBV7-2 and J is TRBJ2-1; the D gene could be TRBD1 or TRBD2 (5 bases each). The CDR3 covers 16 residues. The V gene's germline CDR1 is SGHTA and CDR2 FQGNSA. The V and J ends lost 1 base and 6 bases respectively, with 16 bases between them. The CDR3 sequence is CASSLVGPGILNEQFF. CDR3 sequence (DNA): TGTGCCAGCAGCTTAGTGGGACCCGGAATCCTCAATGAGCAGTTCTTC.

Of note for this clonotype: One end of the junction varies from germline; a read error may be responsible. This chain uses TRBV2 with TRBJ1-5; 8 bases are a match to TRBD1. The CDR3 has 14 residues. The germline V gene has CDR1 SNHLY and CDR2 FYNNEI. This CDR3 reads CASREGQGSQPQHF. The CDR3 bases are TGTGCCAGCAGAGAAGGACAGGGAAGTCAGCCCCAGCATTTT. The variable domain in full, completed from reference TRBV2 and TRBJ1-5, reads EPEVTQTPSHQVTQMGQEVILRCVPISNHLYFYWYRQILGQKVEFLVSFYNNEISEKSEIFDDQFSVERPDGSNFTLKIRSTKLEDSAMYFCASREGQGSQPQHFGDGTRLSIL.